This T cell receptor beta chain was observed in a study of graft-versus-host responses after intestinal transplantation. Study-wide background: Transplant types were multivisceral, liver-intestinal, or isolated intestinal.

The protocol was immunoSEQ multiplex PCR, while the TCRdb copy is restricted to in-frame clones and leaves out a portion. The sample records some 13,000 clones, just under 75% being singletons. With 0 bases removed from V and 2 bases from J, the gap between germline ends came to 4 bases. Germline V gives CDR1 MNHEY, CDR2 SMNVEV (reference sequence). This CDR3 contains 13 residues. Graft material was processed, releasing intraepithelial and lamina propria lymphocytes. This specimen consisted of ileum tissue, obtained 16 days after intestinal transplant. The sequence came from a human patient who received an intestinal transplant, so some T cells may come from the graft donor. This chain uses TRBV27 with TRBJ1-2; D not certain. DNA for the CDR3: TGTGCCAGCAGTTTATCCCGGAACTATGGCTACACCTTC. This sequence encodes CASSLSRNYGYTF.